Ten or more counts support the clone carrying this T cell receptor beta chain. Its antigen is currently unknown. One entry per CDR3 protein, called by TCRdb with MiXCR from the 5' RACE reads. The table records roughly 50,000 distinct CDR3 sequences, 7.4% of them present only once. The data derive from a study of T cells after yellow fever vaccination. Study in general: Fractions with few cells were prepared using SMART-Seq v4 Ultra Low Input. Overall study results and limits: Reappearing after the booster were most of the clones from primary vaccination (about 95% CD4, about 87% CD8).

CDR3 length: 11 residues. V was pared by 7 bases and J by 3 bases, with 3 bases between. The rearrangement uses TRBV12-3 or TRBV12-4 and TRBJ2-2; D gene unclear. Sequencing used CD8+ T cells sorted from PBMCs, obtained around 15 days after the first yellow fever vaccination. This receptor was identified in a young man who received the YFV17D yellow fever vaccine. The DNA of the CDR3 is TGTGCCAGCACTGACACCGGGGAGCTGTTTTTT. Translation gives CASTDTGELFF.